This T cell receptor beta chain was observed in a study of shared clonotypes between healthy human individuals. Terminally differentiated effector memory CD45RA+ cells were left out of the naive CD8 fraction, which was CD45RO-negative and positively selected for CCR7. The study drew all its donors from Caucasian adults living in Nashville, Tennessee. Trimming took 4 bases from V and 3 from J; bases not matched to a gene: 3. The CDR3 is made up of 13 amino acids. Germline loops: CDR1 MNHEY, CDR2 SMNVEV (reference sequence). Assay runs were performed at deep level. Data came from immunoSEQ multiplex PCR; TCRdb stores just in-frame clones and leaves some out. The table shows around 600,000 clones, with roughly 98% occurring only once.

This chain uses TRBV27 with TRBJ2-7, with TRBD1 matching 7 bases. The source is a man between 25 and 39 years old in good health. The specimen sequenced was naive CD8+ T cells sorted from blood. The CDR3 sequence: CASSSAGGYEQYF. Written as DNA, the CDR3 is TGTGCCAGCAGTTCGGCAGGGGGCTACGAGCAGTACTTC.